Listed below are T cell receptor beta chains from one sample, sequenced in a study of breast tumors, draining lymph nodes, adjacent tissues. A single record per CDR3 protein comes from TCRdb applying MiXCR to the multiplex PCR reads. The sample lists around 290,000 distinct CDR3 sequences, more than 30% occurring once. Material for sequencing was axillary lymph node tissue. Receptor source: a female donor with breast cancer. Some clones in this sample may be carry-over from other donors' samples. Both conserved end residues are part of each CDR3. D genes are given only for firm matches. For some rows the clone size is stated as once, few or many, or as a class when expanded; others skip it.

>.|TRBJ1-4|.|TRBV20-1
CSARRSEKLFF
TGCAGTGCTAGGAGGTCTGAAAAACTGTTTTTT
>many|TRBJ1-6|TRBD1|TRBV6-5
CASSYLRTGDSPLHF
TGTGCCAGCAGTTATCTACGAACAGGGGATTCACCCCTCCACTTT
>once|TRBJ2-2|.|TRBV6-5
CASPLRQDEHRGAVF
TGTGCCAGCCCCCTGAGGCAGGACGAACACCGGGGAGCTGTTTTT
>.|TRBJ1-2|.|TRBV10-1
CASSVLAGLVRGYTF
TGCGCCAGCAGTGTTCTAGCGGGCCTGGTCAGGGGCTACACCTTC
>many|TRBJ2-7|.|TRBV29-1
CSVEGRHYEQYF
TGCAGCGTTGAGGGCAGGCACTACGAGCAGTACTTC
>many|TRBJ2-3|.|TRBV20-1
CSASSDWGATDTQYF
TGCAGTGCTAGTTCTGACTGGGGCGCCACAGATACGCAGTATTTT
>many|TRBJ1-2|.|TRBV2
CASSETTGYTF
TGTGCCAGCAGTGAAACCACTGGCTACACCTTC
>.|TRBJ2-7|.|TRBV27
CASSLRQAITYEQYF
TGTGCCAGCAGTCTAAGACAGGCGATCACCTACGAGCAGTACTTC
>many|TRBJ1-2|.|TRBV7-9
CASSSREGAINYGYTF
TGTGCCAGCAGCTCACGGGAAGGGGCGATTAACTATGGCTACACCTTC
>many|TRBJ1-3|.|TRBV5-5
CASSRRQITTGNTIYF
TGTGCCAGCAGCAGAAGACAGATAACAACCGGAAACACCATATATTTT
>many|TRBJ1-6|.|TRBV5-1
CASSLGVSDSPLHF
TGCGCCAGCAGCTTGGGGGTATCGGATTCACCCCTCCACTTT
>many|TRBJ2-1|.|TRBV19
CASRKTADLLEQFF
TGTGCCAGTAGGAAGACAGCTGATTTACTTGAGCAGTTCTTC
>.|TRBJ2-7|.|TRBV12-3/TRBV12-4
CASSCTGCRYEQYF
TGTGCCAGCAGTTGCACAGGGTGTAGGTACGAGCAGTACTTC
>many|TRBJ2-2|TRBD2|TRBV12-3/TRBV12-4
CASRPGLAETFTGELFF
TGTGCCAGCAGGCCGGGACTAGCGGAAACCTTCACCGGGGAGCTGTTTTTT
>many|TRBJ2-1|.|TRBV19
CASSIRVIHNEQFF
TGTGCCAGTAGTATCAGGGTAATCCACAATGAGCAGTTCTTC
>.|TRBJ1-1|.|TRBV12-1
CASSPPRANTEAFF
TGTGCCAGCAGCCCCCCGCGGGCGAACACTGAAGCTTTCTTT
>.|TRBJ1-1|TRBD1|TRBV19
CATLTGERAFF
TGTGCCACATTAACAGGGGAAAGAGCTTTCTTT
>.|TRBJ2-5|TRBD1|TRBV27
CASSPVIRQGPYQETQYF
TGTGCCAGCAGTCCAGTTATTCGACAGGGGCCGTACCAAGAGACCCAGTACTTC
>.|TRBJ2-5|TRBD2|TRBV10-3
CAISATSGREETQYF
TGTGCCATCAGTGCTACTAGCGGGAGGGAAGAGACCCAGTACTTC
>many|TRBJ1-5|.|TRBV19
CASSITRGGNQPQHF
TGTGCCAGTAGTATTACTAGGGGCGGCAATCAGCCCCAGCATTTT
>many|TRBJ2-1|.|TRBV29-1
CSVNDLRGAGEQFF
TGCAGCGTGAACGACCTTCGGGGGGCGGGTGAGCAGTTCTTC
>few|TRBJ1-5|.|TRBV27
CASSSGVGQPQHF
TGTGCCAGCTCATCGGGGGTGGGTCAGCCCCAGCATTTT
>.|TRBJ1-1|.|TRBV9
CASSVDVAHTEAFF
TGTGCCAGCAGCGTAGACGTGGCTCACACTGAAGCTTTCTTT
>.|TRBJ2-2|.|TRBV30
CAWRLAGTGELFF
TGTGCCTGGAGACTAGCAGGGACCGGGGAGCTGTTTTTT